Described below is a single TCR beta chain sequence and its context. The antigen is not known. TCRdb keeps only in-frame clones here, not all; method: immunoSEQ multiplex PCR. Seen here are 50,000 or so clones, more than 70% observed once, and the top ten hold about 7.2%. The source of the sample is a study of radiotherapy plus CTLA-4 blockade in lung cancer. V dropped 5 bases and J dropped 3; count of bases not matched to a gene: 6. The CDR3 totals 15 residues. Germline V gene data show CDR1 as MDHEN and CDR2 as SYDVKM. General study points: TCR clones originating in tumors grew in number in blood after radiotherapy plus ipilimumab. The best prediction of response reportedly came from early blood T cell clone dynamics, with interferon-beta.

The receptor was derived from a human donor with non-small cell lung cancer whose response to radiotherapy plus ipilimumab could not be evaluated. The sequencing used peripheral blood, collected from a patient treated with radiotherapy plus ipilimumab. The chain uses TRBV28 and TRBJ2-7, with 11 nucleotides matching TRBD2. CDR3 in amino acids: CASSILAGVVYEQYF. Written as DNA, the CDR3 is TGTGCCAGCAGTATACTAGCGGGAGTAGTCTACGAGCAGTACTTC.